This record concerns one TCR beta chain sequence. Its specificity is not known. PCR or immunohistochemistry showed mismatch repair deficiency in every enrolled patient. TCRs were sequenced from three patients responding to pembrolizumab. The source of the sample is a study of PD-1 blockade in mismatch repair-deficient tumors. Study-wide results and caveats: After pembrolizumab, tumor-resident clones rose rapidly, then generally contracted before radiologic responses.

V shed 2 bases, J shed 4 bases, and the junction held 13 bases outside the gene matches. The CDR3 length is 18 residues. Germline CDR1 reads SEHNR; CDR2 reads FQNEAQ (reference sequence). The assay was immunoSEQ multiplex PCR, and TCRdb's table has in-frame clones only and misses some. The table includes 100,000 or so clones, approximately 83% detected once. The specimen was peripheral blood, collected roughly 35 weeks after starting pembrolizumab. This sequence was found in an adult with mismatch repair-deficient cancer. This chain links TRBV7-9 with TRBJ2-3, with 9 nucleotides matching TRBD1. The CDR3 protein is CASSLKGGNRGLPDTQYF. In DNA, the CDR3 is TGTGCCAGCAGCTTAAAGGGGGGGAACAGGGGGCTCCCAGATACGCAGTATTTT.